This T cell receptor (beta chain) is drawn from a study of control samples from healthy donors and cancer patients. TCRdb keeps only in-frame clones here, not all; method: immunoSEQ multiplex PCR. The sample lists approximately 150,000 clones; 88% were seen once. The specimen was blood. The receptor was derived from a man younger than 35 in good health.

CDR3 nucleotide sequence: TGTGCCTGGAACTCCTACCCCGGGGCAGTGGAGGGCGGCTACACCTTC. Protein product: CAWNSYPGAVEGGYTF. The J gene is TRBJ1-2, the V gene TRBV30; TRBD1 might be the D (5 bases). CDR3 size: 16 residues. The ends were cut back, 4 bases at V and 8 bases at J, with 26 bases in the middle. The germline CDR1 and CDR2 sequences are GTSNPN and SVGIG (reference sequence).